This T cell receptor (beta chain) was captured by sequencing in a study of early stage breast cancer tumors. The protocol was immunoSEQ multiplex PCR, while the TCRdb copy is restricted to in-frame clones and leaves out a portion. The data contain approximately 70,000 clones, about 85% of them singletons. Germline V gene sequence: CDR1 MDHEN, CDR2 SYDVKM. The CDR3 length is 15 residues. The V segment lost 5 bases and the J segment 7 bases; nucleotides outside the gene matches: 9. The chain couples TRBV28 to TRBJ2-1; 9 nucleotides line up with TRBD2. The source of this sequence is a person in their 40s with breast cancer. The source material was blood. This chain's CDR3 is CASSVLAGPSNEQFF. CDR3 DNA: TGTGCCAGCAGTGTCCTAGCGGGACCCTCTAATGAGCAGTTCTTC.